This T cell receptor (beta chain) originates from a study of cytomegalovirus exposure and HLA in healthy donors. There are a few counts of this clone. Its antigen is not identified. The CDR3 sequence is 16 residues long. V was pared by 5 bases and J by 6 bases, with 19 bases between. Looked up from germline, CDR1 is MNHEY and CDR2 is SMNVEV (reference sequence). PCR involved 60 Vbeta and 13 Jbeta primers. Data came from immunoSEQ multiplex PCR; TCRdb stores just in-frame clones and leaves some out. This sample yields about 120,000 clones, of which 70% to 85% are seen a single time; approximately 1.5% belongs to the top ten. Study-wide results and limits: Many donors carried some public TCRs, although rarity characterized most TCR sequences. Previously analyzed data showed that most TCR beta V segments were productive at a frequency of about 90% or about 30%. Researchers reported in a later analysis that common viral pathogens appeared linked to several top clusters.

Sequencing was carried out using PBMCs. The receptor was isolated from a female donor in good health and CMV-seronegative. V gene TRBV27 combines with J gene TRBJ2-2; D gene unclear. In DNA form, the CDR3 reads TGTGCCAGCAGTAACAACCAATTTTACCAAGCCGGGGAGCTGTTTTTT. Protein product: CASSNNQFYQAGELFF.